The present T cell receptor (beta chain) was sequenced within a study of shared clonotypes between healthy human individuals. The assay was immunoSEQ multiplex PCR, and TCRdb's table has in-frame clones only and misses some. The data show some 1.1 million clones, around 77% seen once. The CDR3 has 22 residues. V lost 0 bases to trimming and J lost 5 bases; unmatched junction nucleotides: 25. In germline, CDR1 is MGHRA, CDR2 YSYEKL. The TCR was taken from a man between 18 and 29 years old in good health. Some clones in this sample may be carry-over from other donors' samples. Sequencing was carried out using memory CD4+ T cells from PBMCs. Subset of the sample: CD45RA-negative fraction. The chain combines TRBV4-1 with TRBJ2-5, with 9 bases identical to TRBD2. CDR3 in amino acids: CASSQEGSESPSAAGGGETQYF. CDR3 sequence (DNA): TGCGCCAGCAGCCAAGAAGGCTCGGAATCCCCCTCTGCGGCGGGAGGGGGTGAGACCCAGTACTTC.